Included here is one TCR beta chain sequence, with context. Its antigen is undetermined. This entry belongs to a study of T cells in localized non-small cell lung cancer. TCRdb's table, derived via immunoSEQ multiplex PCR, lists solely in-frame clones and lacks some. The table shows 70,000 or so clones, with around 85% occurring only once. Regarding the study as a whole: The study detected a median around 61 of the top 100 tumor clones in adjacent lung.

This TCR was recovered from an older female donor with stage I lung adenocarcinoma. The sample here was peripheral blood, taken before any cancer treatment.

The CDR3 DNA reads as TGTGCCAGCAGTGGGCGGGACAGGGGTCACCAGTTCTTC. It translates to CASSGRDRGHQFF. The chain is built from TRBV6-1 and TRBJ2-1, with 10 bases that match TRBD1. The CDR3 is 13 residues long. CDR1 is MNHNS, CDR2 SASEGT, per germline. With V trimmed by 4 bases and J by 13 bases, 7 bases remained unmatched.